These 28 T cell receptor beta chains were sequenced from one sample in a study of cytomegalovirus exposure and HLA in healthy donors. Generated by immunoSEQ multiplex PCR, the TCRdb table keeps only in-frame clones and is missing some. The table records fewer than 150,000 clones, about 86% of them present only once. What was sequenced was PBMCs. The receptors derive from a woman aged 18-30 years in good health and CMV-seropositive.

Only one count was recorded for this clone. The chain combines TRBV29-1 with TRBJ2-4; a weak D match, TRBD1 (6 bases). Trimming took off 8 bases at V and 5 bases at J, with 16 bases between the two ends. The CDR3 has 13 amino acids. Germline V gene lookup returns CDR1 SQVTM and CDR2 ANQGSEA. The CDR3 DNA sequence: TGCAGCATCCGGGGACCAGGGGAAAACATTCAGTACTTC. Protein sequence: CSIRGPGENIQYF.

V usage is TRBV6-1 and J usage is TRBJ2-4; tentatively, D is TRBD1 (5 bases). The V end lost 2 bases, the J end lost 9 bases, and 17 bases lay between the germline ends. This CDR3 spans 15 amino acids. Germline V gives CDR1 MNHNS, CDR2 SASEGT. CDR3 bases: TGTGCCAGCAGTGAACAAGGGCAGGGATCCGGCATTCAGTACTTC. It is translated as CASSEQGQGSGIQYF.

Concerning this clone: Germline and junction disagree at one end, which may indicate a read error. Other DNA sequences of this sample code for an identical CDR3. The chain couples TRBV20-1 to TRBJ1-2; D remains ambiguous. This CDR3 comprises 9 residues. Germline-derived CDR1 and CDR2 are DFQATT and SNEGSKA (reference sequence). CDR3 bases: TGCAGCCCCCGGGATGGCTACACTTTC. Translation: CSPRDGYTF.

This clone has more than one count but fewer than ten. The chain carries TRBV19 and TRBJ1-2, with D possibly matching TRBD1 (5 bases). The CDR3 is 16 residues long. Germline CDR1 is LNHDA and CDR2 is SQIVND (reference sequence). V was pared by 1 base and J by 5 bases, with 17 bases between. In nucleotides, the CDR3 is TGTGCCAGTAGTATAGGTCGCGGGGGTTTTAGATATGGCTACACCTTC. Its translation: CASSIGRGGFRYGYTF.

The chain uses TRBV2 and TRBJ2-2; D perhaps matches TRBD2 (6 bases). Deletions cut 6 bases from V and 1 base from J, with 6 bases between. The CDR3 consists of 13 residues. In germline, CDR1 is SNHLY, CDR2 FYNNEI. The CDR3 here is CASRAGNTGELFF. The CDR3 DNA is TGTGCCAGCAGAGCGGGGAACACCGGGGAGCTGTTTTTT.

The V call is TRBV10-3, the J call TRBJ2-7, with 11 nucleotides matching TRBD2. Germline V gives CDR1 ENHRY, CDR2 SYGVKD. The CDR3 contains 17 residues. V shed 5 bases and J 3 bases; nucleotides not matched to a gene: 12. The CDR3 nucleotides are TGTGCCATCAGTCCTGCCCAACTAGCGGGGGTTAACTACGAGCAGTACTTC. Translating gives CAISPAQLAGVNYEQYF.

The chain joins TRBV28 to TRBJ2-1; maybe TRBD1 (5 bases). Germline CDR1 and CDR2: MDHEN and SYDVKM. V was pared by 6 bases and J by 8 bases, with 20 bases between. This CDR3 contains 15 residues. The chain's CDR3 is CASSLRGASGHEQFF. DNA for the CDR3: TGTGCCAGCAGCCTACGAGGTGCATCAGGGCATGAGCAGTTCTTC.

The CDR3 coding sequence is TGTGCCAGCAGCTTCAGACAGGCTGGGTACGAGCAGTACTTC. Its protein is CASSFRQAGYEQYF. The rearrangement joins TRBV7-2 to TRBJ2-7; maybe TRBD1 (6 bases). The CDR3 covers 14 residues. Germline V gene lookup returns CDR1 SGHTA and CDR2 FQGNSA. V lost 3 bases to trimming and J lost 4 bases, with 13 bases between them.

The genes are TRBV5-6 and TRBJ2-3; possibly TRBD1 for D (5 bases). Germline-derived CDR1 and CDR2 are SGHDT and YYEEEE. There are 14 residues in the CDR3. Trimming took 0 bases from V and 4 from J, leaving 9 bases between them. The CDR3 coding sequence is TGTGCCAGCAGCTTGGACACAGGAGCAGATACGCAGTATTTT. Translating gives CASSLDTGADTQYF.

This chain connects TRBV4-2 to TRBJ2-1; 10 bases fit TRBD2. The CDR3 length is 16 residues. V lost 0 bases to trimming and J lost 9 bases; unmatched junction nucleotides: 8. Looked up from germline, CDR1 is LGHNA and CDR2 is YNFKEQ. The CDR3 here is CASSQDERGGRGEQFF. CDR3 sequence (DNA): TGTGCCAGCAGCCAAGATGAGCGGGGGGGTAGAGGTGAGCAGTTCTTC.

This rearrangement joins TRBV28 to TRBJ1-2; no definite D call. CDR3 size: 12 residues. CDR1 is MDHEN and CDR2 is SYDVKM in the germline V gene. The V end lost 10 bases, the J end lost 14 bases, and 23 bases lay between the germline ends. CDR3 sequence reads: CATAPGSMAKTF. For the CDR3, the DNA is TGTGCCACCGCCCCGGGTTCTATGGCTAAGACCTTC.

In this sample, this clone turned up a few times. This rearrangement joins TRBV11-2 to TRBJ1-2; the match to TRBD1 covers 7 bases. CDR3 length equals 14 residues. CDR1 is SGHAT, CDR2 FQNNGV, per germline. Trimming removed 4 bases from V and 6 bases from J; junction bases left unmatched: 8. In DNA form, the CDR3 reads TGTGCCAGCAGCTCCCGACAGGGATGGCATGGCTACACCTTC. This codes for CASSSRQGWHGYTF.

This sequence joins TRBV29-1 and TRBJ2-7; the D gene is possibly TRBD1 (5 bases). Trimming took 2 bases from V and 2 from J, leaving 10 bases between them. The germline gives CDR1 SQVTM, CDR2 ANQGSEA. CDR3 length: 13 residues. The CDR3 protein is CSVELQAPYEQYF. The DNA for the CDR3 is TGCAGCGTTGAATTACAGGCCCCCTACGAGCAGTACTTC.

This sequence joins TRBV6-1 and TRBJ2-1, with D unresolved. The CDR3 contains 15 residues. The germline V gene encodes CDR1 MNHNS and CDR2 SASEGT. The V end lost 3 bases, the J end lost 3 bases, and 12 bases lay between the germline ends. The DNA for the CDR3 is TGTGCCAGCAGTGACTGGCAGGCTGGCTACAATGAGCAGTTCTTC. Its protein is CASSDWQAGYNEQFF.

The chain links TRBV7-8 to TRBJ2-5, with 11 bases matching TRBD2. The CDR3 loop spans 19 amino acids. V gave up 3 bases and J gave up 3 bases; unmatched junction bases: 15. Germline CDR1 is SGHVS and CDR2 is FQNEAQ. CDR3 amino acids: CASSFDRLAGYRGKETQYF. Here the CDR3 DNA reads TGTGCCAGCAGCTTCGACCGACTAGCGGGGTATAGGGGAAAAGAGACCCAGTACTTC.

This chain connects TRBV21-1 to TRBJ2-1; the table's TRBD2 call for D was not verified on the DNA. TRBV21-1 is annotated as a pseudogene. The CDR3 length is 14 residues. The DNA for the CDR3 is TGTGCCAGCAGCAAGATGGGTCGGCGGTATGAGCAGTTCTTC. Protein product: CASSKMGRRYEQFF.

The chain recombines TRBV15 with TRBJ2-1; TRBD2 agrees at 10 bases. CDR1 and CDR2 (germline): LNHNV, YYDKDF (reference sequence). J was trimmed by 4 bases and V by 3 bases; bases with no gene match: 6. The CDR3 is 16 residues long. DNA of the CDR3: TGTGCCACCAGCAGGTCTCTAGCGGGGGCATACAATGAGCAGTTCTTC. This gives the protein CATSRSLAGAYNEQFF.

This chain connects TRBV4-1 to TRBJ2-7, with TRBD1 as a possible D gene (6 bases). Trimming removed 2 bases at V and 2 bases at J, with 10 bases between. This CDR3 comprises 14 residues. CDR1 MGHRA and CDR2 YSYEKL come from the germline V gene. CDR3 sequence (DNA): TGCGCCAGCAGCCAAACAGGGTTCACCTACGAGCAGTACTTC. Amino acids: CASSQTGFTYEQYF.

This clone has a single count. The chain combines TRBV29-1 with TRBJ2-2, with 13 bases that match TRBD2. The CDR3 covers 17 residues. Germline V gene sequence: CDR1 SQVTM, CDR2 ANQGSEA. The trim removed 7 bases at V and 3 bases at J, leaving 11 bases unmatched. CDR3 residues: CSASDGTSGTYTGELFF. The CDR3 DNA follows: TGCAGCGCCAGTGACGGGACTAGCGGGACCTACACCGGGGAGCTGTTTTTT.

The gene calls are TRBV27 and TRBJ1-2; D is ambiguous. The CDR3 loop spans 15 amino acids. The germline V and J ends were trimmed by 8 bases and 3 bases, with 19 bases remaining between them. CDR1 MNHEY and CDR2 SMNVEV come from the germline V gene (reference sequence). CDR3 sequence (DNA): TGTGCCAGCCGTACTTTTTTTGAGGTTGACTATGGCTACACCTTC. Amino acid sequence: CASRTFFEVDYGYTF.

The chain employs TRBV5-6 and TRBJ1-2; D is unresolved. Trimming left V 2 bases short and J 8 bases short, with 13 bases between. CDR3 length: 13 residues. CDR1 and CDR2 (germline): SGHDT, YYEEEE. The CDR3: CASSFRGSSGYTF. The CDR3 nucleotides are TGTGCCAGCAGCTTCCGGGGAAGCTCCGGCTACACCTTC.

The chain couples TRBV7-2 to TRBJ2-1; tentative D call: TRBD1 (5 bases). This CDR3 is built from 13 residues. Deletions cut 2 bases from V and 9 bases from J, with 11 bases between. Germline lookup yields CDR1 SGHTA and CDR2 FQGNSA. The DNA of the CDR3 is TGTGCCAGCAGCTTACAGGGTAGTCCTGAGCAGTTCTTC. Protein: CASSLQGSPEQFF.

V usage is TRBV29-1 and J usage is TRBJ1-4, with D unresolved. This CDR3 contains 12 residues. Germline V gene data show CDR1 as SQVTM and CDR2 as ANQGSEA. The V end was cut by 2 bases, the J end by 4 bases, with 5 bases between. CDR3 sequence: CSVESDNEKLFF. In nucleotides, the CDR3 is TGCAGCGTTGAAAGCGATAATGAAAAACTGTTTTTT.

The chain couples TRBV10-1 to TRBJ2-1; a possible D gene is TRBD2 (6 bases). V was trimmed by 2 bases and J by 6 bases, leaving 17 bases between them. CDR3 length equals 16 residues. Germline CDR1 and CDR2: WNHNN and SYGVQD (reference sequence). As DNA, the CDR3 is TGCGCCAGCAGTGAGCCGGGGTGCGGGGCAGCCAATGAGCAGTTCTTC. Its translation is CASSEPGCGAANEQFF.

The sample holds one count of this clone. V usage is TRBV15 and J usage is TRBJ1-2; 10 bases match TRBD1. With 5 bases clipped from V and 8 bases from J, the junction kept 8 bases outside the gene matches. Germline assignment: CDR1 LNHNV and CDR2 YYDKDF (reference sequence). The CDR3 runs to 14 residues. The chain's CDR3 is CATSLDRGVKGYTF. DNA for the CDR3: TGTGCCACCAGCCTGGACAGGGGGGTTAAGGGCTACACCTTC.

This clone was recorded a few times. CDR3 nucleotide sequence: TGTGCCATCACAGCGCCTTCCACCTACGAGCAGTACTTC. This translates into CAITAPSTYEQYF. J is TRBJ2-7 and V is TRBV10-3, with D hard to call. With 7 bases removed from V and 2 bases from J, the gap between germline ends came to 12 bases. Germline V gene lookup returns CDR1 ENHRY and CDR2 SYGVKD. The CDR3 runs to 13 residues.

This clone has a single count. The chain combines TRBV6-7 with TRBJ2-2; 7 bases align to TRBD1. TRBV6-7 is placed among ORFs of uncertain function. This CDR3 has 16 amino acids. The V gene end was trimmed by 7 bases and the J gene end by 2 bases; junction bases not matched to a gene: 10. The chain's CDR3 is CASISGGPQNTGELFF. As DNA, the CDR3 is TGTGCCAGCATCTCAGGGGGACCCCAAAACACCGGGGAGCTGTTTTTT.

This chain links TRBV7-3 with TRBJ2-3; 10 bases match TRBD2. The CDR3 loop spans 15 amino acids. Trimming removed 5 bases from V and 3 bases from J; junction bases left unmatched: 5. In germline, CDR1 is SGHTA, CDR2 FQGTGA. The CDR3 region has the DNA TGTGCCAGCAGCCCCGGGACTAGCGTTACAGATACGCAGTATTTT. As protein: CASSPGTSVTDTQYF.